This TCR beta chain comes out of a study of blood T cell repertoires in COVID-19. For the study at large: Samples of COVID-19 (acute and convalescent) were obtained from the United States, Italy and Spain. The cDNA or gDNA used as material had been derived from T cells, B-cell-depleted T cells, or PBMCs.

Authors' data handling: Nucleated cell counts were estimated from reference gene primer amplification. Here immunoSEQ multiplex PCR was the method, and the copy in TCRdb shows in-frame clones only, minus some. V, J and clone size were drawn from that table, and D and trimming were deduced from the DNA. The sample consists of about 300,000 clones, more than 70% of them appearing once. After removal of 7 bases from V and 4 bases from J, the junction contained 12 bases not matched to a gene. The germline gives CDR1 SNHLY, CDR2 FYNNEI. The CDR3 spans 16 residues. The sample taken for sequencing was peripheral blood. The clonotype comes from a woman aged 45 to 65 with acute or convalescent COVID-19. The chain links TRBV2 to TRBJ2-5, with 10 positions matching TRBD2. The DNA for the CDR3 is TGTGCCAGCACCCGCCCGCGCAGCGGGGGGGGAGAGACCCAGTACTTC. It is translated as CASTRPRSGGGETQYF. Together with reference TRBV2 and TRBJ2-5, the CDR3 gives the full variable domain: EPEVTQTPSHQVTQMGQEVILRCVPISNHLYFYWYRQILGQKVEFLVSFYNNEISEKSEIFDDQFSVERPDGSNFTLKIRSTKLEDSAMYFCASTRPRSGGGETQYFGPGTRLLVL.